The 2 T cell receptor beta chains below were found in one sample sequenced in a study of cytomegalovirus exposure and HLA in healthy donors. The PCR ran on 60 Vbeta and 13 Jbeta primers. Measured with immunoSEQ multiplex PCR; TCRdb has only the in-frame clones, and not every one. The table records roughly 80,000 clones, roughly two thirds of them present only once. The specimen sequenced was PBMCs. These TCRs come from a woman aged 45-60 years in good health and CMV-seropositive.

The chain employs TRBV2 and TRBJ1-6, with D tentatively TRBD1 (5 bases). Trimming pared 5 bases from V and 10 bases from J, leaving 18 bases between. This CDR3 is 15 amino acids long. Germline CDR1 SNHLY, CDR2 FYNNEI. This CDR3 reads CASSMEGTEGSPLHF. In DNA, the CDR3 is TGTGCCAGCAGTATGGAGGGGACGGAAGGGTCACCCCTCCACTTT.

The chain carries TRBV5-8 and TRBJ2-1, with D unclear. The germline V gene has CDR1 SGHTS and CDR2 YDEGEE. This CDR3 is 12 amino acids long. Trimming shortened V by 4 bases and J by 7 bases, and 9 bases separated the two germline ends. Written as DNA, the CDR3 is TGTGCCAGCAGCACAGACCGGAATGAGCAGTTCTTC. Its protein is CASSTDRNEQFF.